This is a list of T cell receptor beta chains from one sample in a study of identical twins. TCRdb itself ran the 5' RACE reads through MiXCR, one entry per CDR3 protein. Counted here are fewer than 900,000 distinct CDR3 sequences, 21% occurring once; the ten biggest clones make up around 4.5%. The sample also formed part of further work on T cells expressing NK-cell markers.

The sample consisted of PBMCs. The receptor source for this set is a woman aged 18 to 35 in good health. CDR3s include the opening cysteine and the closing phenylalanine or tryptophan. Each record gives: clone size, J gene, V gene, CDR3 protein. Only part of the rows carry a size: once, few, many, or a class if the clone is expanded.

>few|TRBJ1-2|TRBV12-3/TRBV12-4
CASSFSSPDYGYTF
>many|TRBJ2-1|TRBV10-2
CASSESLSGSDEQFF
>-|TRBJ2-1|TRBV5-1
CASTSRRRGFYNEQFF
>-|TRBJ2-2|TRBV9
CASSIFRESGELFF
>-|TRBJ1-1|TRBV12-3/TRBV12-4
CASSLGRHLNTEAFF
>few|TRBJ1-2|TRBV20-1
CSAWESLTGPSYGYTF
>few|TRBJ2-3|TRBV5-5
CASTETYSEDTQYF
>-|TRBJ2-7|TRBV6-1
CASTIRDRPYEQYF
>once|TRBJ2-5|TRBV20-1
CSAGGQLQETQYF
>-|TRBJ1-2|TRBV5-1
CASSPGDRYYGYTF
>few|TRBJ2-6|TRBV7-7
CASRSFTGGPTGANVLTF
>many|TRBJ2-3|TRBV20-1
CSARDLLAGGPGWTDTQYF
>-|TRBJ2-5|TRBV6-6
CASSYVRETQYF
>few|TRBJ2-7|TRBV20-1
CSARETSGSDEQYF
>-|TRBJ2-1|TRBV4-3
CASSHLSRTSGNEQFF
>-|TRBJ2-3|TRBV6-1
CASSGLGGGNTQYF
>few|TRBJ2-7|TRBV12-3/TRBV12-4
CASTAFTLGEQYF
>-|TRBJ1-5|TRBV6-1
CATADRDSNQPQHF
>-|TRBJ2-5|TRBV7-2
CASSLYGQGTQETQYF
>-|TRBJ1-1|TRBV19
CASSAGQGVGTEAFF
>many|TRBJ2-7|TRBV20-1
CSARIRERGDYEQYF
>-|TRBJ2-3|TRBV7-2
CASTPQGVFTDTQYF
>many|TRBJ2-1|TRBV29-1
CSVEAAPEEQFF
>many|TRBJ2-7|TRBV20-1
CSASGQGYEQYF
>few|TRBJ2-1|TRBV6-5
CASSYGRAEQFF
>-|TRBJ2-1|TRBV5-1
CASSSSGGRVGGNEQFF
>-|TRBJ1-2|TRBV29-1
CSVSLNRRGDGYTF
>-|TRBJ2-3|TRBV11-3
CASSRLARSDTQYF
>many|TRBJ2-5|TRBV3-1
CASSPQAGTQYF
>-|TRBJ2-1|TRBV20-1
CSAHSGRSRYNEQFF
>-|TRBJ2-5|TRBV5-5
CASSLEARRTQYF
>few|TRBJ1-6|TRBV20-1
CSARRGVGVTNSPLHF
>few|TRBJ2-5|TRBV5-1
CASSVPSRAYETQYF
>-|TRBJ1-2|TRBV20-1
CSARDRVTGDSGYTF
>few|TRBJ2-1|TRBV7-2
CASSLATTSRFF
>many|TRBJ2-1|TRBV7-2
CASSLWLGSGAGEQFF
>few|TRBJ2-7|TRBV7-2
CASSPLYTGSEQYF
>-|TRBJ2-1|TRBV20-1
CSSLAGENNEQFF
>few|TRBJ2-5|TRBV6-5
CASSYGAGLGETQYF
>-|TRBJ2-5|TRBV6-2/TRBV6-3
CASRQLGGSETQYF
>-|TRBJ2-7|TRBV19
CASSQASGSGYEQYF
>few|TRBJ1-1|TRBV29-1
CSVEKAGQTTEAFF
>-|TRBJ1-2|TRBV6-5
CASSYSSRGQFYGYTF
>few|TRBJ2-4|TRBV9
CASSAGQAQYF
>many|TRBJ2-3|TRBV10-3
CAISELGTDTQYF
>-|TRBJ2-3|TRBV5-1
CASSPPGTSGGDITDTQYF
>-|TRBJ2-7|TRBV9
CASSPRDRLYEQYF
>few|TRBJ2-7|TRBV5-1
CASSPRNSGRSYEQYF
>few|TRBJ2-3|TRBV20-1
CSAMTSGRADTQYF
>-|TRBJ2-5|TRBV6-1
CASALISGGRYETQYF
>few|TRBJ2-2|TRBV20-1
CSVAGLSTGELFF
>-|TRBJ2-5|TRBV5-1
CASSFTQAETQYF